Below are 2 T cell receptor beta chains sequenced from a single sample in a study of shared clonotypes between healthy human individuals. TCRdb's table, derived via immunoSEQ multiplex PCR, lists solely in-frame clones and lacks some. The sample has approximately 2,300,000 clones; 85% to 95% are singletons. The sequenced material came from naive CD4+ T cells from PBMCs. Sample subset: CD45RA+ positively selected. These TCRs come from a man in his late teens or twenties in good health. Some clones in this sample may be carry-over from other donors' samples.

CDR3 in amino acids: CASSEPASTDTQYF. Here the CDR3 DNA reads TGTGCCAGCAGTGAACCGGCGAGCACAGATACGCAGTATTTT. This chain links TRBV25-1 with TRBJ2-3; no firm D call. Trimming cost V 2 bases and J 0 bases, with 6 bases left between them. Per germline, CDR1 MGHDK and CDR2 SYGVNS. The CDR3 length is 14 residues.

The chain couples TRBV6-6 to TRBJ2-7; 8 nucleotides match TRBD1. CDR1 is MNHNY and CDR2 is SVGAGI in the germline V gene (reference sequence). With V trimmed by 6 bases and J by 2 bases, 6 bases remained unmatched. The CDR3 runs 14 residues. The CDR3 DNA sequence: TGTGCCAGCAGCCGCTCGGACAGGGCCTACGAGCAGTACTTC. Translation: CASSRSDRAYEQYF.